Listed below are T cell receptor beta chains from one sample, sequenced in a study of shared clonotypes between healthy human individuals. The table came from immunoSEQ multiplex PCR; TCRdb's copy has only in-frame clones and leaves some out. The table shows over 1.4 million clones, with roughly 96% occurring only once. The sample comprised naive CD4+ T cells sorted from blood. These receptors all come from a man younger than 45 in good health. Both conserved end residues are part of each CDR3. D genes are given only for firm matches. Rows give clone size only sometimes, using once, few, many, or a class for an expanded clone.

CDR3 length	V gene	J gene	D gene	clone size	CDR3 DNA	CDR3 protein
16	TRBV2	TRBJ1-5	-	-	TGTGCCAGCAGTAATTGGAATGGCAGGGCTGGTCAGCCCCAGCATTTT	CASSNWNGRAGQPQHF
14	TRBV5-1	TRBJ2-2	TRBD2	-	TGCGCCAGCAGCCGGGAAGCGGGAGAGGGGGAGCTGTTTTTT	CASSREAGEGELFF
16	TRBV7-2	TRBJ2-3	TRBD2	-	TGTGCCAGCAGCTTACTAGCGGGAGGGTTAACAGATACGCAGTATTTT	CASSLLAGGLTDTQYF
15	TRBV18	TRBJ2-3	-	-	TGTGCCAGCTCACCCAGCCAGGAGTCGGCGGATACGCAGTATTTT	CASSPSQESADTQYF
17	TRBV9	TRBJ2-3	TRBD1	-	TGTGCCAGCAGCGTAGGAGGACCGGGACAGGGGGCGGATACGCAGTATTTT	CASSVGGPGQGADTQYF
17	TRBV7-2	TRBJ1-1	-	-	TGTGCCAGCAGCTTATTACTAGGAAGGGGTATGAACACTGAAGCTTTCTTT	CASSLLLGRGMNTEAFF
11	TRBV5-6	TRBJ1-2	-	-	TGTGCCAGCAGCTTTTCCCTTGGCTACACCTTC	CASSFSLGYTF
14	TRBV5-1	TRBJ1-4	-	few	TGCGCCAGCAGGAGATCACTCTCTAATGAAAAACTGTTTTTT	CASRRSLSNEKLFF
16	TRBV14	TRBJ2-7	TRBD1	-	TGTGCCAGCAGCCAAGTCAGGGACAGGGGCATCTACGAGCAGTACTTC	CASSQVRDRGIYEQYF
13	TRBV30	TRBJ2-1	-	-	TGTGCCTGGAGTGTAGTGCCCGTCAATGAGCAGTTCTTC	CAWSVVPVNEQFF
15	TRBV4-2	TRBJ1-5	-	once	TGTGCCAGCAGCCTAGGGGAAAATAGCAATCAGCCCCAGCATTTT	CASSLGENSNQPQHF
13	TRBV15	TRBJ2-5	-	-	TGTGCCACCAGCAGAGATCCATGGGAGACCCAGTACTTC	CATSRDPWETQYF
15	TRBV10-1	TRBJ2-1	-	few	TGCGCCAGCAGTGAGTCCCCGAGCAGTTACAATGAGCAGTTCTTC	CASSESPSSYNEQFF
14	TRBV2	TRBJ1-1	TRBD1	-	TGTGCCAGCATTGAGGACAGGGTTAACACTGAAGCTTTCTTT	CASIEDRVNTEAFF
14	TRBV19	TRBJ1-1	-	-	TGTGCCAGTAGTATCGAGGGTCTGGGGACTGAAGCTTTCTTT	CASSIEGLGTEAFF
13	TRBV10-3	TRBJ2-3	-	-	TGTGCCATCAAAGTCCCTAGCTCAGATACGCAGTATTTT	CAIKVPSSDTQYF
17	TRBV5-1	TRBJ2-3	-	-	TGCGCCAGCAGCTTGATGGTCCTCAAAGGGTCCACAGATACGCAGTATTTT	CASSLMVLKGSTDTQYF
13	TRBV5-1	TRBJ1-4	-	-	TGCGCCAGCAGCCAACGACAAAATGAAAAACTGTTTTTT	CASSQRQNEKLFF
13	TRBV7-9	TRBJ1-2	-	-	TGTGCCAGCAGCTGGGATTTGGGCGAGGGCTACACCTTC	CASSWDLGEGYTF
13	TRBV7-6	TRBJ2-1	-	-	TGTGCCAGCAGCTTATATGGTTACAATGAGCAGTTCTTC	CASSLYGYNEQFF
15	TRBV28	TRBJ2-5	-	-	TGTGCCAGCAGTATACCGACAGAGACCCAAGAGACCCAGTACTTC	CASSIPTETQETQYF
18	TRBV28	TRBJ2-5	TRBD2	once	TGTGCCAGCAGCCTCCCCCTGCGGGCTAGCGGGACCCAAGAGACCCAGTACTTC	CASSLPLRASGTQETQYF
14	TRBV5-4	TRBJ2-2	-	-	TGTGCCAGCAGCTTGCTGCCTAACACCGGGGAGCTGTTTTTT	CASSLLPNTGELFF
15	TRBV5-1	TRBJ1-2	TRBD1	-	TGCGCCAGCAGCTTGGCCCTGGACAGGAACTATGGCTACACCTTC	CASSLALDRNYGYTF
17	TRBV18	TRBJ1-1	TRBD1	-	TGTGCCAGCTCACCACCCTCCGCAGGGGGAGGGAACACTGAAGCTTTCTTT	CASSPPSAGGGNTEAFF
16	TRBV7-2	TRBJ2-2	TRBD1	-	TGTGCCAGCAGCCGACAGGGGGGTTCGAACACCGGGGAGCTGTTTTTT	CASSRQGGSNTGELFF
17	TRBV5-1	TRBJ2-1	TRBD2	-	TGCGCCAGCAGCTTGTTGTCTAGCGGGAGGCAATACAATGAGCAGTTCTTC	CASSLLSSGRQYNEQFF
15	TRBV7-9	TRBJ2-3	-	-	TGTGCCAGCAGCTTAGCAGGGAGGGGGGGAGATACGCAGTATTTT	CASSLAGRGGDTQYF
13	TRBV29-1	TRBJ1-1	-	-	TGCAGCGTTAATCGGGGGTCGAACACTGAAGCTTTCTTT	CSVNRGSNTEAFF
16	TRBV18	TRBJ2-4	TRBD2	-	TGTGCCAGCTCACCATTGCCAGCGGGGGTCCAAAACATTCAGTACTTC	CASSPLPAGVQNIQYF
16	TRBV29-1	TRBJ2-1	TRBD1	-	TGCAGCGTTGAAGATGGATACAGGGGCTCCTACAATGAGCAGTTCTTC	CSVEDGYRGSYNEQFF
16	TRBV7-7	TRBJ2-3	TRBD2	-	TGTGCTAGCAGCTTAGGACTAGCGGGAGTAACAGATACGCAGTATTTT	CASSLGLAGVTDTQYF
14	TRBV7-7	TRBJ2-7	TRBD1	-	TGTGCTAGCAGCCCCGGGGACAGGGGTGGGGAGCAGTACTTC	CASSPGDRGGEQYF
12	TRBV28	TRBJ2-7	-	-	TGTGCCAGCAGTTCCGACGGCTACGAGCAGTACTTC	CASSSDGYEQYF
17	TRBV28	TRBJ2-3	-	once	TGTGCCAGCAGTCCGACCCGTCTAGCGTTCTTCACAGATACGCAGTATTTT	CASSPTRLAFFTDTQYF
12	TRBV30	TRBJ1-1	-	-	TGTGCCTCTCTAGGGACAAACACTGAAGCTTTCTTT	CASLGTNTEAFF
15	TRBV28	TRBJ2-3	TRBD1	once	TGTGCCAGCAGTTCGTCCGGGACAGGGATACATACGCAGTATTTT	CASSSSGTGIHTQYF
16	TRBV10-1	TRBJ1-1	-	-	TGCGCCAGCAGTGAGTTACGGACTACCTTGAACACTGAAGCTTTCTTT	CASSELRTTLNTEAFF
15	TRBV18	TRBJ2-5	-	-	TGTGCCAGCTCACCTAGAAGAGGGCAGCAAGAGACCCAGTACTTC	CASSPRRGQQETQYF
12	TRBV9	TRBJ2-1	-	-	TGTGCCAGCAGCGTCTTCGGGAATGAGCAGTTCTTC	CASSVFGNEQFF
14	TRBV5-4	TRBJ1-1	TRBD1	-	TGTGCCAGCACCCGACAGGGTCCGAACACTGAAGCTTTCTTT	CASTRQGPNTEAFF
12	TRBV11-2	TRBJ2-7	-	once	TGTGCCAGCACCTCGTGGGGGACCGAGCAGTACTTC	CASTSWGTEQYF
11	TRBV5-6	TRBJ2-5	-	-	TGTGCCAGCAGCTCGCGAGGGACCCAGTACTTC	CASSSRGTQYF
14	TRBV11-2	TRBJ1-1	-	-	TGTGCCAGCAGCTTAGCGGTCGAGAGCACTGAAGCTTTCTTT	CASSLAVESTEAFF
18	TRBV19	TRBJ2-2	TRBD2	-	TGTGCCAGTAGTATAGGAGGGACTAGCGGGTGGGGCGCCGGGGAGCTGTTTTTT	CASSIGGTSGWGAGELFF